This T cell receptor beta chain was captured by sequencing in a study of blood T cell repertoires in COVID-19. Whole-study context: Acute and convalescent COVID-19 samples came from the United States, Italy and Spain. The analysed material was cDNA or gDNA that came from T cells, B-cell-depleted T cells, or PBMCs.

Germline V gene sequence: CDR1 SGDLS, CDR2 YYNGEE. V lost 0 bases, J lost 0 bases, and 2 bases stayed unmatched. The CDR3 spans 16 residues. Per the study methods: For nucleated cells, counts were estimated from reference gene primer amplification. Clones were sequenced by immunoSEQ multiplex PCR, and TCRdb holds only the in-frame ones, with some missing. That table is the source of V, J and clone size, and D and trimming were worked out from the DNA. The sample consists of 200,000 or so clones, roughly 80% of them appearing once. This chain uses TRBV9 with TRBJ2-3; 9 nucleotides line up with TRBD2. The sequenced material came from peripheral blood. This receptor was identified in a man aged 55-75 years with active or convalescent COVID-19. The CDR3 spells CASSVVTSGSTDTQYF. CDR3 bases: TGTGCCAGCAGCGTAGTTACTAGCGGGAGCACAGATACGCAGTATTTT. The whole variable domain, filled in from reference TRBV9 and TRBJ2-3, reads DSGVTQTPKHLITATGQRVTLRCSPRSGDLSVYWYQQSLDQGLQFLIQYYNGEERAKGNILERFSAQQFPDLHSELNLSSLELGDSALYFCASSVVTSGSTDTQYFGPGTRLTVL.